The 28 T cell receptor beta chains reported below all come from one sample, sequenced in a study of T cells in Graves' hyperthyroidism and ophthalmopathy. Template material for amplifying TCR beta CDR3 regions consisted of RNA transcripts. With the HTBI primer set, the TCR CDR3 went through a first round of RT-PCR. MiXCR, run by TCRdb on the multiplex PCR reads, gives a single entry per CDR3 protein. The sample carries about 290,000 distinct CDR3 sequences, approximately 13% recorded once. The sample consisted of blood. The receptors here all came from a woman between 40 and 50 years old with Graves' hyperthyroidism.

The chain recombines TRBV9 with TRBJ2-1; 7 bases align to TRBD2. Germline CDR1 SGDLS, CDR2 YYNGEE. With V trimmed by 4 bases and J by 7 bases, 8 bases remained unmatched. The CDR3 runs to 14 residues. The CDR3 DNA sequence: TGTGCCAGCAGCACTAGCGCGGAAGGTAATGAGCAGTTCTTC. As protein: CASSTSAEGNEQFF.

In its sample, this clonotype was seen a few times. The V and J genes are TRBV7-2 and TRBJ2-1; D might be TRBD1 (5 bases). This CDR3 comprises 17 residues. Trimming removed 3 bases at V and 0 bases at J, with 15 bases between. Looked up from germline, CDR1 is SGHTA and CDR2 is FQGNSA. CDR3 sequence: CASSLSAGPRSYNEQFF. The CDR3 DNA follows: TGTGCCAGCAGCTTGTCCGCAGGGCCCCGCTCCTACAATGAGCAGTTCTTC.

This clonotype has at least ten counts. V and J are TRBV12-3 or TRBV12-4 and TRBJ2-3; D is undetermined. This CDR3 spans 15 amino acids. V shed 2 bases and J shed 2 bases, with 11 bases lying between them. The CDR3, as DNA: TGTGCCAGCAGTTTATCCTCCTCCGCCACAGATACGCAGTATTTT. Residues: CASSLSSSATDTQYF.

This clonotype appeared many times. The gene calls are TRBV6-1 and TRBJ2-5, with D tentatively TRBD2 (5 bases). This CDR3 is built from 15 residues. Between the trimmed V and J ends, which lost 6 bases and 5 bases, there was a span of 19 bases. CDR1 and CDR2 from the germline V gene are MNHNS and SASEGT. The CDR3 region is CASSPISSIGETQYF. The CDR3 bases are TGTGCCAGCAGCCCAATCTCTAGCATCGGCGAGACCCAGTACTTC.

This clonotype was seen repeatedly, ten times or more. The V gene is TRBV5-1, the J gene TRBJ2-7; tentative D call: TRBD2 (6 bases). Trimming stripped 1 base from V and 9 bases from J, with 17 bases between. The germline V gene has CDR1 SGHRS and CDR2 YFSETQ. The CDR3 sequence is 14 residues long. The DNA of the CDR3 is TGCGCCAGCAGCTTGACGACCGGGGGAAACTTGCAGTACTTC. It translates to CASSLTTGGNLQYF. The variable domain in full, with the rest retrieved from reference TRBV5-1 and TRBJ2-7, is KAGVTQTPRYLIKTRGQQVTLSCSPISGHRSVSWYQQTPGQGLQFLFEYFSETQRNKGNFPGRFSGRQFSNSRSEMNVSTLELGDSALYLCASSLTTGGNLQYFGPGTRLTVT.

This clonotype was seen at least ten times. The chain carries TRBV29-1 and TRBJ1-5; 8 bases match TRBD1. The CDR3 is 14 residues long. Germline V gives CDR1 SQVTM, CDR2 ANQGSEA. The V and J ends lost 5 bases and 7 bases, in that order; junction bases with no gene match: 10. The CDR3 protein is CSVTQGAEGQPQHF. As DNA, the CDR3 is TGCAGCGTTACGCAGGGGGCCGAGGGGCAGCCCCAGCATTTT.

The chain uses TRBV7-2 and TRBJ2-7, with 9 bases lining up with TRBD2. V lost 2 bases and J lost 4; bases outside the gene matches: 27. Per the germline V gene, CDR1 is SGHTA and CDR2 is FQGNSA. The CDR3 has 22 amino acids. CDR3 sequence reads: CASSLLGGRGGAGAGFEYEQYF. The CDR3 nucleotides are TGTGCCAGCAGCTTATTAGGGGGGCGGGGGGGGGCAGGGGCAGGCTTTGAGTACGAGCAGTACTTC.

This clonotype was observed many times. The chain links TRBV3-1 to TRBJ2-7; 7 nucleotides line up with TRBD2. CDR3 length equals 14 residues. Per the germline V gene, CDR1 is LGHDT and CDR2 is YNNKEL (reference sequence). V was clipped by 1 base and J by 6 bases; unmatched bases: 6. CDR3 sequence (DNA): TGTGCCAGCAGCCAAGGAGGGAGGGCGCTCGAGCAGTACTTC. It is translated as CASSQGGRALEQYF.

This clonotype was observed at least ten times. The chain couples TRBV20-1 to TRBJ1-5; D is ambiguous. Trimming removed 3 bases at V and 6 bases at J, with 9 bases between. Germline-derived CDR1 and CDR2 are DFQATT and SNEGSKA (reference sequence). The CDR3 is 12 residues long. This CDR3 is CSASLGTQPQHF. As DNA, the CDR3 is TGCAGTGCTAGTTTGGGAACTCAGCCCCAGCATTTT.

As DNA, the CDR3 is TGTGCCAGCAGGATGACAGGGGGCTCTGGAAACACCATATATTTT. Translated: CASRMTGGSGNTIYF. The V and J genes are TRBV6-1 and TRBJ1-3; 9 nucleotides agree with TRBD1. Trimming took 6 bases from V and 0 from J; bases not matched to a gene: 3. This CDR3 region has 15 residues. The germline V gene has CDR1 MNHNS and CDR2 SASEGT.

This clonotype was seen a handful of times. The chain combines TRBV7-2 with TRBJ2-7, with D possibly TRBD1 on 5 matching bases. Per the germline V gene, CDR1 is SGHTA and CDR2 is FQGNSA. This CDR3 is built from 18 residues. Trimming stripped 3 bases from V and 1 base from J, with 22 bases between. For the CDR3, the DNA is TGTGCCAGCAGCTTTGAAGGGTATGCGGCAGGGTGGTCCTACGAGCAGTACTTC. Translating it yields CASSFEGYAAGWSYEQYF.

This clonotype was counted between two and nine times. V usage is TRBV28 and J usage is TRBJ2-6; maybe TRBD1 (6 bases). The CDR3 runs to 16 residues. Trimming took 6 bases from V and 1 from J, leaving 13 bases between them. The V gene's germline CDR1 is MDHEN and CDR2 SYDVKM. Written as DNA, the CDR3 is TGTGCCAGCAGCACTCCACAGGGATCTGGGGCCAACGTCCTGACTTTC. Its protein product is CASSTPQGSGANVLTF.

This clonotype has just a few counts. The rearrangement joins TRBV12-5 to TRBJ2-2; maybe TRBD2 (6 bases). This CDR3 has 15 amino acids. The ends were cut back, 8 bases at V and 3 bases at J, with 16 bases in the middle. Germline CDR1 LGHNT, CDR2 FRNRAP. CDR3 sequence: CASSPSSDYTGELFF. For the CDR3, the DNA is TGTGCTAGTAGTCCCTCTAGCGATTACACCGGGGAGCTGTTTTTT. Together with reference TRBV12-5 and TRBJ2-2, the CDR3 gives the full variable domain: DARVTQTPRHKVTEMGQEVTMRCQPILGHNTVFWYRQTMMQGLELLAYFRNRAPLDDSGMPKDRFSAEMPDATLATLKIQPSEPRDSAVYFCASSPSSDYTGELFFGEGSRLTVL.

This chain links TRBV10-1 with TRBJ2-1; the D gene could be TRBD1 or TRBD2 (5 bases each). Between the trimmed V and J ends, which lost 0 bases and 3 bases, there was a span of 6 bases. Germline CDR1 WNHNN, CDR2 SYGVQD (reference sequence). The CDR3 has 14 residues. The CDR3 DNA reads TGCGCCAGCAGTGAGTCTGGGGGCTACAATGAGCAGTTCTTC. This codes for CASSESGGYNEQFF.

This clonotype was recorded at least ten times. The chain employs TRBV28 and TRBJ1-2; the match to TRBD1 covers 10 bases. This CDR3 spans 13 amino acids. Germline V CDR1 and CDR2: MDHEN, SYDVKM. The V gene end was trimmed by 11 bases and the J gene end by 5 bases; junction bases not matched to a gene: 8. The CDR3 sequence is CAARDRGTYGYTF. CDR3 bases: TGTGCCGCACGGGACAGGGGAACGTATGGCTACACCTTC.

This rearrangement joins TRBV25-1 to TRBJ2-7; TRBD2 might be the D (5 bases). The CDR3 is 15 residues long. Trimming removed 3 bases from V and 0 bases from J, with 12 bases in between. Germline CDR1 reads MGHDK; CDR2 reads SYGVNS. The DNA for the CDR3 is TGTGCCAGCAGTGACCTATACCGGGACTCCTACGAGCAGTACTTC. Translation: CASSDLYRDSYEQYF.

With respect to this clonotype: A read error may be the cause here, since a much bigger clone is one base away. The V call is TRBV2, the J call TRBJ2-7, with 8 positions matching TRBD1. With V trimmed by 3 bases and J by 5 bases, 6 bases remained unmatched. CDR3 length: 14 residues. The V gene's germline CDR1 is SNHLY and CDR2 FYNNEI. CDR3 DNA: TGTGCCAGCAGTGACAGGGGGCATTCCCACGAGCAGTACTTC. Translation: CASSDRGHSHEQYF.

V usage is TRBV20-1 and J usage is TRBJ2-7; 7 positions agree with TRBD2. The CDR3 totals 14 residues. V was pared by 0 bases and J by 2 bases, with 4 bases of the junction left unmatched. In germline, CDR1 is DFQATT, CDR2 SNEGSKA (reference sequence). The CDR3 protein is CSAREGRGAYEQYF. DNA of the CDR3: TGCAGTGCTAGAGAAGGTCGGGGGGCCTACGAGCAGTACTTC.

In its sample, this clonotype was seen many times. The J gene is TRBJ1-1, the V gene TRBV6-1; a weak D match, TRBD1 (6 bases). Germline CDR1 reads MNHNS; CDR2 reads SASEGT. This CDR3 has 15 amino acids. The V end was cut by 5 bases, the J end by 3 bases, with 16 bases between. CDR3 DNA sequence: TGTGCCAGCAGTTCAGGGTGGGGGCTTTACACTGAAGCTTTCTTT. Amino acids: CASSSGWGLYTEAFF.

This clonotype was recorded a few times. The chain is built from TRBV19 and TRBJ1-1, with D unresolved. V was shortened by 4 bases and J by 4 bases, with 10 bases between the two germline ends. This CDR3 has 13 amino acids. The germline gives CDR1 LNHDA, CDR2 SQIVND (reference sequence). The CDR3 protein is CASSNEGITEAFF. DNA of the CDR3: TGTGCCAGTAGTAACGAAGGGATCACTGAAGCTTTCTTT.

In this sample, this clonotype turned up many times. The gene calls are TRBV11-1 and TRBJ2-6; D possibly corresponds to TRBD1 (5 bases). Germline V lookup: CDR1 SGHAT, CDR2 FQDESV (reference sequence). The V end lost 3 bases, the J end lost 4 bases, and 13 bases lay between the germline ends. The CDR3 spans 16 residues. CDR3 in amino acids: CASSFDSRAGANVLTF. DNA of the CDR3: TGTGCCAGCAGCTTTGACAGCAGGGCGGGGGCCAACGTCCTGACTTTC.

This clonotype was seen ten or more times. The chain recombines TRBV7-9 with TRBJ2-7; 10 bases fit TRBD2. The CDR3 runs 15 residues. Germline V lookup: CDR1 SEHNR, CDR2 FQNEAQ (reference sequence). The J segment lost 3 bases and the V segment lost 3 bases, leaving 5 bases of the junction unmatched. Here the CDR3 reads CASSFTTSGVYEQYF. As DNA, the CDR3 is TGTGCCAGCAGCTTTACTACTAGCGGGGTCTACGAGCAGTACTTC. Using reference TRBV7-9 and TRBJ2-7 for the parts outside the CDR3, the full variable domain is DTGVSQNPRHKITKRGQNVTFRCDPISEHNRLYWYRQTLGQGPEFLTYFQNEAQLEKSRLLSDRFSAERPKGSFSTLEIQRTEQGDSAMYLCASSFTTSGVYEQYFGPGTRLTVT.

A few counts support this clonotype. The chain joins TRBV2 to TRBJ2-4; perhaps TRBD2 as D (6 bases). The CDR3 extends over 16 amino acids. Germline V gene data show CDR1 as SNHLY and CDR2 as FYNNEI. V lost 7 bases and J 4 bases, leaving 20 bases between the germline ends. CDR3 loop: CASKEGLGGGKNIQYF. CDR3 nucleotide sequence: TGTGCCAGCAAAGAGGGTTTGGGAGGTGGTAAAAACATTCAGTACTTC.

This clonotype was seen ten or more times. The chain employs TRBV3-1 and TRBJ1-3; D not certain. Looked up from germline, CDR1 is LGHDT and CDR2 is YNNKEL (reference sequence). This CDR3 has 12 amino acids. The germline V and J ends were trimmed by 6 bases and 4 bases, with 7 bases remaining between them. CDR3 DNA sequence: TGTGCCAGCAGTCCCCAGGGAAACACCATATATTTT. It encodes CASSPQGNTIYF.

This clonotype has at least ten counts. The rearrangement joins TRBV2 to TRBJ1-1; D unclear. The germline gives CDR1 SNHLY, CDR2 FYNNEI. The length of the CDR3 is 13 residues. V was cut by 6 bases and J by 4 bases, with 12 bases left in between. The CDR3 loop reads CASRERVSTEAFF. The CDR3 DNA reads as TGTGCCAGCAGGGAAAGGGTGAGCACTGAAGCTTTCTTT.

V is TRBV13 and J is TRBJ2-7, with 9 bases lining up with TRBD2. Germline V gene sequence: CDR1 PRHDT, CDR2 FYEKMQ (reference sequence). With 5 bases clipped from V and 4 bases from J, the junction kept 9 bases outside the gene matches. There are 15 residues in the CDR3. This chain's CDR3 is CASSPPAGGRYEQYF. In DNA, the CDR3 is TGTGCCAGCAGCCCACCGGCGGGAGGGCGTTACGAGCAGTACTTC.

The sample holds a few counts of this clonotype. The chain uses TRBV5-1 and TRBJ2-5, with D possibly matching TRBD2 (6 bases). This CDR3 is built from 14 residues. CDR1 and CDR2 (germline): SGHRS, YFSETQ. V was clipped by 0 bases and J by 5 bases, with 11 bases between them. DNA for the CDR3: TGCGCCAGCAGCTTGGCGCCCCGGGGGGAGACCCAGTACTTC. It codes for CASSLAPRGETQYF.

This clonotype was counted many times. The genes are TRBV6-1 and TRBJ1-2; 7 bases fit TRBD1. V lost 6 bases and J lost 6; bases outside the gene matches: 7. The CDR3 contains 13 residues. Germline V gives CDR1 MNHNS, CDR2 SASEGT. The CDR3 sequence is CASRRGLEDGYTF. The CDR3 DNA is TGTGCCAGCAGAAGGGGGCTGGAGGATGGCTACACCTTC.